A single sample gave rise to the 12 T cell receptor beta chains below, sequenced in a study of cytomegalovirus exposure and HLA in healthy donors. Amplification used 60 Vbeta primers and 13 Jbeta primers. Repertoires were generated with immunoSEQ multiplex PCR, while TCRdb's copy carries only in-frame clones and drops some. The data show around 200,000 clones, approximately 86% seen once. The sample consisted of PBMCs. Source of these receptors: a woman aged 25 to 39 in good health and CMV-seronegative.

This chain joins TRBV4-2 and TRBJ2-5, with 7 bases that match TRBD2. The V segment lost 1 base and the J segment 4 bases; nucleotides outside the gene matches: 12. From germline, CDR1 is LGHNA and CDR2 YNFKEQ. The CDR3 sequence is 17 residues long. CDR3: CASSQVKTGGILETQYF. The DNA for the CDR3 is TGTGCCAGCAGCCAAGTCAAGACGGGGGGTATTTTAGAGACCCAGTACTTC.

V is TRBV28 and J is TRBJ2-3; D is perhaps TRBD2 (5 bases). V was cut by 6 bases and J by 2 bases, with 15 bases left in between. This CDR3 comprises 15 residues. Germline V lookup: CDR1 MDHEN, CDR2 SYDVKM. CDR3 loop: CASSPPGLNTDTQYF. DNA of the CDR3: TGTGCCAGCAGCCCCCCAGGACTGAACACAGATACGCAGTATTTT.

V usage is TRBV5-1 and J usage is TRBJ2-1; TRBD2 matches at 11 bases. The CDR3 contains 17 residues. Germline V gives CDR1 SGHRS, CDR2 YFSETQ. Trimming at V came to 2 bases and at J to 7 bases, leaving 11 bases not matched to a gene. The CDR3 protein is CASSLLTSGGTLNEQFF. The CDR3 DNA sequence: TGCGCCAGCAGCTTACTAACTAGCGGGGGAACTTTGAATGAGCAGTTCTTC.

To note about this clone: Additional DNA sequences in this sample encode the identical CDR3. This rearrangement joins TRBV5-1 to TRBJ2-5, with D possibly matching TRBD1 (6 bases). Trimming stripped 3 bases from V and 5 bases from J, with 11 bases between. The CDR3 has 13 residues. Looked up from germline, CDR1 is SGHRS and CDR2 is YFSETQ. CDR3 sequence reads: CASSWTVRETQYF. The CDR3 DNA reads as TGCGCCAGCAGCTGGACAGTGCGGGAGACCCAGTACTTC.

The chain joins TRBV7-9 to TRBJ2-3; TRBD2 agrees at 8 bases. CDR3 length: 15 amino acids. Trimming cost V 1 base and J 6 bases; bases outside gene matches: 6. Germline V gene data show CDR1 as SEHNR and CDR2 as FQNEAQ (reference sequence). The CDR3 coding sequence is TGTGCCAGCAGCTTAGGAGCGGGGGTTTGGGATACGCAGTATTTT. Encoded protein: CASSLGAGVWDTQYF.

The CDR3 DNA is TGTGCCAGCAGTTGGGACAGGGGATCCTACGAGCAGTACTTC. Protein sequence: CASSWDRGSYEQYF. This chain links TRBV2 with TRBJ2-7; TRBD1 agrees at 10 bases. CDR1 is SNHLY and CDR2 is FYNNEI in the germline V gene. This CDR3 region has 14 residues. J gave up 1 base and V 5 bases, and 2 bases lay outside the gene matches.

The rearrangement joins TRBV4-2 to TRBJ2-6; tentatively, D is TRBD2 (5 bases). Germline V CDR1 and CDR2: LGHNA, YNFKEQ. The CDR3 length is 19 residues. Trimming shortened V by 0 bases and J by 0 bases, and 15 bases separated the two germline ends. Here the CDR3 reads CASSQEGWRVGSGANVLTF. The CDR3, as DNA: TGTGCCAGCAGCCAAGAGGGCTGGCGGGTAGGCTCTGGGGCCAACGTCCTGACTTTC.

The chain employs TRBV6-6 and TRBJ2-5; D perhaps matches TRBD1 (6 bases). Trimming cost V 2 bases and J 4 bases, with 14 bases left between them. The CDR3 has 15 amino acids. Per the germline V gene, CDR1 is MNHNY and CDR2 is SVGAGI (reference sequence). CDR3 amino acids: CASSYGDTSGETQYF. The CDR3 nucleotides read TGTGCCAGCAGTTACGGGGACACAAGCGGAGAGACCCAGTACTTC.

The count of this clone is one. The chain is built from TRBV11-2 and TRBJ1-1, with D possibly being TRBD1 (5 bases). Germline V CDR1 and CDR2: SGHAT, FQNNGV. The CDR3 is 16 residues long. Trimming left V 1 base short and J 0 bases short, with 12 bases between. The CDR3 loop is CASSLGRGRLNTEAFF. The CDR3 DNA is TGTGCCAGCAGCTTAGGAAGGGGCAGATTGAACACTGAAGCTTTCTTT.

The CDR3 sequence: CASSIRGYNEKLFF. The CDR3 nucleotides are TGTGCCAGTAGTATAAGGGGATACAATGAAAAACTGTTTTTT. The rearrangement uses TRBV19 and TRBJ1-4; a possible D gene is TRBD1 (5 bases). Trimming removed 2 bases at V and 5 bases at J, with 9 bases between. This CDR3 is 14 amino acids long. CDR1 and CDR2 (germline): LNHDA, SQIVND (reference sequence).

The chain recombines TRBV27 with TRBJ2-1, with 7 bases that match TRBD2. J lost 3 bases, V lost 5 bases, and 4 bases had no gene match. Per the germline V gene, CDR1 is MNHEY and CDR2 is SMNVEV (reference sequence). The CDR3 has 14 residues. CDR3 DNA sequence: TGTGCCAGCAGTCCACTAGCGCTCTACAATGAGCAGTTCTTC. Translation: CASSPLALYNEQFF.

The CDR3 region has the DNA TGTGCCAGCAGTTTGGGCGGGGGGACCATCACGCAGTATTTT. This codes for CASSLGGGTITQYF. The V and J genes are TRBV27 and TRBJ2-3; 8 nucleotides line up with TRBD2. Germline lookup yields CDR1 MNHEY and CDR2 SMNVEV (reference sequence). The CDR3 totals 14 residues. V lost 3 bases to trimming and J lost 9 bases; unmatched junction nucleotides: 8.